Only a few counts were recorded for the clone carrying this T cell receptor beta chain. The data were taken from a study of blood T cell repertoires in COVID-19. Study-wide background: T cells, B-cell-depleted T cells, or PBMCs provided the cDNA or gDNA that served as material.

Looked up from germline, CDR1 is LNHDA and CDR2 is SQIVND (reference sequence). CDR3 length equals 11 residues. V was trimmed by 7 bases and J by 7 bases, leaving 10 bases between them. Methods used by the authors: Estimates of nucleated cell counts were drawn from the amplification of reference gene primers. The table came from immunoSEQ multiplex PCR; TCRdb's copy has only in-frame clones and leaves some out. From that table come the V and J calls and clone size; the DNA was used to work out D and trimming. This table has roughly 130,000 clones, approximately 80% appearing once. This TCR came from a man between 40 and 49 years old with active or convalescent COVID-19. The V call is TRBV19, the J call TRBJ1-2; tentatively, D is TRBD1 (5 bases). The sequenced material came from peripheral blood. CDR3 sequence reads: CASMAGFGYTF. Here the CDR3 DNA reads TGTGCCAGTATGGCAGGGTTTGGCTACACCTTC. The entire variable domain, with the rest obtained from reference TRBV19 and TRBJ1-2, is as follows: DGGITQSPKYLFRKEGQNVTLSCEQNLNHDAMYWYRQDPGQGLRLIYYSQIVNDFQKGDIAEGYSVSREKKESFPLTVTSAQKNPTAFYLCASMAGFGYTFGSGTRLTVV.